A single sample is the source of the 17 T cell receptor beta chains below, sequenced in a study of technical replicates of blood from a few donors. TCRdb keeps only in-frame clones here, not all; method: immunoSEQ multiplex PCR. The sample contains about 76,000 clones, about 91% of which appear only once. Sequencing was carried out using T cells isolated from PBMCs. Source of these receptors: a human donor in good health.

The chain links TRBV28 to TRBJ1-1; tentatively, D is TRBD1 (5 bases). The CDR3 spans 15 residues. Germline lookup yields CDR1 MDHEN and CDR2 SYDVKM. Trimming cost V 8 bases and J 6 bases, with 22 bases left between them. CDR3 amino acids: CASQSVGGAAAEAFF. As DNA, the CDR3 is TGTGCCAGCCAAAGCGTCGGAGGGGCGGCCGCTGAAGCTTTCTTT.

The genes are TRBV19 and TRBJ2-1, with TRBD1 matching 9 bases. The CDR3 covers 15 residues. CDR1 is LNHDA, CDR2 SQIVND, per germline (reference sequence). With V trimmed by 3 bases and J by 5 bases, 5 bases remained unmatched. The CDR3: CASSIGTGINNEQFF. The CDR3, as DNA: TGTGCCAGTAGTATCGGGACAGGGATCAACAATGAGCAGTTCTTC.

The J gene is TRBJ2-7, the V gene TRBV19; no reliable D call. Trimming took off 1 base at V and 0 bases at J, with 10 bases between the two ends. Germline lookup yields CDR1 LNHDA and CDR2 SQIVND (reference sequence). The CDR3 spans 15 residues. DNA of the CDR3: TGTGCCAGTAGTATAGCGTCCAGACTCTCCTACGAGCAGTACTTC. Translating it yields CASSIASRLSYEQYF.

This clone was observed a single time. The chain is built from TRBV15 and TRBJ2-5, with 10 nucleotides matching TRBD1. The trim removed 1 base at V and 3 bases at J, leaving 8 bases unmatched. The germline V gene has CDR1 LNHNV and CDR2 YYDKDF (reference sequence). This CDR3 has 17 amino acids. CDR3 loop: CATSRVGEGTGEETQYF. CDR3 sequence (DNA): TGTGCCACCAGCAGAGTGGGAGAGGGGACAGGGGAAGAGACCCAGTACTTC.

The chain is built from TRBV29-1 and TRBJ2-1; a weak D match, TRBD1 (5 bases). V lost 7 bases, J lost 4 bases, and 17 bases lay in between. The CDR3 is 14 residues long. Germline V gene lookup returns CDR1 SQVTM and CDR2 ANQGSEA. The CDR3 nucleotides are TGCAGCGCCCCTACAGGATTTAGATACAATGAGCAGTTCTTC. Its protein product is CSAPTGFRYNEQFF.

The chain is built from TRBV7-2 and TRBJ1-2; D might be TRBD1 (5 bases). The V gene lost 2 bases and the J gene lost 5 bases, with 15 bases spanning the gap. This CDR3 is 15 amino acids long. Germline-derived CDR1 and CDR2 are SGHTA and FQGNSA. The chain's CDR3 is CASSLITGVGYGYTF. Here the CDR3 DNA reads TGTGCCAGCAGCTTAATTACGGGGGTAGGGTATGGCTACACCTTC. The whole variable domain, remainder taken from reference TRBV7-2 and TRBJ1-2, is GAGVSQSPSNKVTEKGKDVELRCDPISGHTALYWYRQSLGQGLEFLIYFQGNSAPDKSGLPSDRFSAERTGGSVSTLTIQRTQQEDSAVYLCASSLITGVGYGYTFGSGTRLTVV.

V usage is TRBV19 and J usage is TRBJ1-2; D may be TRBD1 (5 bases). Germline CDR1 is LNHDA and CDR2 is SQIVND (reference sequence). V dropped 5 bases and J dropped 8 bases, with 18 bases sitting between them. This CDR3 spans 14 amino acids. CDR3 nucleotides: TGTGCCAGTAGTTCTGTTGAACAGGCGCGAGGCTACACCTTC. Protein: CASSSVEQARGYTF.

The J gene is TRBJ1-5, the V gene TRBV2; D is unclear. This CDR3 is 14 amino acids long. V lost 2 bases to trimming and J lost 7 bases, with 12 bases between them. Germline lookup yields CDR1 SNHLY and CDR2 FYNNEI. The CDR3 DNA is TGTGCCAGCAGTGAATCGTCGGGGTTACAGCCCCAGCATTTT. This codes for CASSESSGLQPQHF.

This chain joins TRBV5-6 and TRBJ2-7; 7 nucleotides match TRBD1. The CDR3 contains 14 residues. V was clipped by 1 base and J by 5 bases; unmatched bases: 6. In germline, CDR1 is SGHDT, CDR2 YYEEEE. CDR3 loop: CASSLIDRAHEQYF. CDR3 DNA: TGTGCCAGCAGCTTGATCGACAGGGCCCACGAGCAGTACTTC. Supplemented by reference TRBV5-6 and TRBJ2-7, the full variable domain reads DAGVTQSPTHLIKTRGQQVTLRCSPKSGHDTVSWYQQALGQGPQFIFQYYEEEERQRGNFPDRFSGHQFPNYSSELNVNALLLGDSALYLCASSLIDRAHEQYFGPGTRLTVT.

The chain couples TRBV9 to TRBJ2-2; D might be TRBD2 (6 bases). The germline V gene has CDR1 SGDLS and CDR2 YYNGEE. V lost 3 bases to trimming and J lost 7 bases, with 22 bases between them. The CDR3 length is 17 residues. The CDR3 loop reads CASSARRGSTVDGELFF. CDR3 DNA sequence: TGTGCCAGCAGCGCGAGGAGGGGATCTACCGTTGACGGGGAGCTGTTTTTT.

The chain links TRBV30 to TRBJ2-6; D unclear. Trimming removed 0 bases at V and 3 bases at J, with 6 bases between. The germline gives CDR1 GTSNPN, CDR2 SVGIG (reference sequence). This CDR3 is built from 14 residues. In DNA form, the CDR3 reads TGTGCCTGGAGTGTATTATTTGGGGCCAACGTCCTGACTTTC. Translation: CAWSVLFGANVLTF.

This chain joins TRBV5-1 and TRBJ2-5; D not certain. Germline CDR1 reads SGHRS; CDR2 reads YFSETQ. V was clipped by 1 base and J by 2 bases, with 9 bases between them. CDR3 size: 14 residues. The CDR3 nucleotides are TGCGCCAGCAGCTTGTGGCAGTTTCAAGAGACCCAGTACTTC. Residues: CASSLWQFQETQYF.

This chain links TRBV29-1 with TRBJ2-7; 10 bases are a match to TRBD1. Losses at the gene ends were 4 bases for V and 3 bases for J; bases not matched to a gene: 6. Germline V gives CDR1 SQVTM, CDR2 ANQGSEA. This CDR3 contains 14 residues. In nucleotides, the CDR3 is TGCAGCGTTGTAGCCGGGACAGGGGTCTACGAGCAGTACTTC. Residues: CSVVAGTGVYEQYF.

CDR3 sequence reads: CASSGGDNEQFF. The CDR3 DNA is TGTGCCAGCAGTGGGGGGGACAATGAGCAGTTCTTC. The gene calls are TRBV7-9 and TRBJ2-1; 7 positions match TRBD2. The CDR3 has 12 amino acids. Germline V gene data show CDR1 as SEHNR and CDR2 as FQNEAQ (reference sequence). Losses at the gene ends were 6 bases for V and 5 bases for J; bases not matched to a gene: 1.

The chain carries TRBV28 and TRBJ2-5; D possibly corresponds to TRBD2 (7 bases). Trimming pared 2 bases from V and 5 bases from J, leaving 15 bases between. CDR3 length: 15 residues. Germline V gene lookup returns CDR1 MDHEN and CDR2 SYDVKM. CDR3 nucleotide sequence: TGTGCCAGCAGTTTAACACGGGGGGCGAGGGAGACCCAGTACTTC. This gives the protein CASSLTRGARETQYF.

This rearrangement joins TRBV18 to TRBJ2-5, with 7 bases aligning to TRBD1. With 1 base clipped from V and 3 bases from J, the junction kept 14 bases outside the gene matches. Germline CDR1 and CDR2: KGHSH and LQKENI. CDR3 size: 18 residues. CDR3 nucleotide sequence: TGTGCCAGCTCACCACGAGCACGGGACAGTGGAATTAAAGAGACCCAGTACTTC. Protein: CASSPRARDSGIKETQYF.

The chain has TRBV5-4 and TRBJ2-3; D may be TRBD1 (6 bases). CDR1 and CDR2 (germline): SGHNT, YYREEE (reference sequence). This CDR3 contains 14 residues. With 5 bases removed from V and 1 base from J, the gap between germline ends came to 11 bases. The CDR3 region has the DNA TGTGCCAGCAGGGCGGACAGAGGCACAGATACGCAGTATTTT. It is translated as CASRADRGTDTQYF. The full variable domain, completed using reference TRBV5-4 and TRBJ2-3, is ETGVTQSPTHLIKTRGQQVTLRCSSQSGHNTVSWYQQALGQGPQFIFQYYREEENGRGNFPPRFSGLQFPNYSSELNVNALELDDSALYLCASRADRGTDTQYFGPGTRLTVL.